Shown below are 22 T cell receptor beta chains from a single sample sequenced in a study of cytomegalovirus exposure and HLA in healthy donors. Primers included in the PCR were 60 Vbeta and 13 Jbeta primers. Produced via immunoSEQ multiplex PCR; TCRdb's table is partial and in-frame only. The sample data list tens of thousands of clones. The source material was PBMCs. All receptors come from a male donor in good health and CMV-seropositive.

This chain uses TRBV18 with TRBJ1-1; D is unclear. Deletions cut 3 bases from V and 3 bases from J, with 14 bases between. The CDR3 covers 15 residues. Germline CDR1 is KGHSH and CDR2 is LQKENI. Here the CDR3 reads CASSPSRVVDTEAFF. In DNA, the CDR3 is TGTGCCAGCTCACCTTCTCGGGTTGTGGACACTGAAGCTTTCTTT.

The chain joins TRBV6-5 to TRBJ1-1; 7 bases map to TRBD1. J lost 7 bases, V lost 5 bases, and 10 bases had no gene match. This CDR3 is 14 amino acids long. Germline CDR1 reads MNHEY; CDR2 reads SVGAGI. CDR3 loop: CASSPSGGDSEAFF. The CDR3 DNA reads TGTGCCAGCAGTCCCTCGGGCGGGGACAGTGAAGCTTTCTTT.

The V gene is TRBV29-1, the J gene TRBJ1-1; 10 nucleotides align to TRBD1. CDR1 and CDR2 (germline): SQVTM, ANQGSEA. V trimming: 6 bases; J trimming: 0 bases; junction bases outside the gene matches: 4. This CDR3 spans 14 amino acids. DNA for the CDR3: TGCAGCGTGGACAGGGGGGTAATGAACACTGAAGCTTTCTTT. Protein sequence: CSVDRGVMNTEAFF.

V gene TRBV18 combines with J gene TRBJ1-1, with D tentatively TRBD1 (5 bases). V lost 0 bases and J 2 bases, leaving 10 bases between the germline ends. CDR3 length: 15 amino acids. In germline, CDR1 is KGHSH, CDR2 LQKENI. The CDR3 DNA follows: TGTGCCAGCTCACCACCTAGGGGAACAAACACTGAAGCTTTCTTT. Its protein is CASSPPRGTNTEAFF.

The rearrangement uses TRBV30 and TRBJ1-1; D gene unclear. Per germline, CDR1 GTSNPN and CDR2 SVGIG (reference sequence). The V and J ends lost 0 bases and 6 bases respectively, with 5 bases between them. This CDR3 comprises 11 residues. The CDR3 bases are TGTGCCTGGAGTGTATCCGCTGAAGCTTTCTTT. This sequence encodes CAWSVSAEAFF.

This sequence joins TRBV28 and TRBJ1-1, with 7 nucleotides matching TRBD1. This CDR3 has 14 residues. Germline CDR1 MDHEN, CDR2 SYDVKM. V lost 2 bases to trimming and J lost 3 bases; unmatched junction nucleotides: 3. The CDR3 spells CASSLPGGHTEAFF. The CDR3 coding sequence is TGTGCCAGCAGTTTACCAGGGGGACACACTGAAGCTTTCTTT.

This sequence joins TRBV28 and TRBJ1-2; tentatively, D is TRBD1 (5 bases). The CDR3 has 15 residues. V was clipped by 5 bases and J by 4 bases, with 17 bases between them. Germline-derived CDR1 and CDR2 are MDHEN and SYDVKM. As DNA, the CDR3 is TGTGCCAGCAGTCCCAAGGCAGGGTTGGGCTATGGCTACACCTTC. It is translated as CASSPKAGLGYGYTF.

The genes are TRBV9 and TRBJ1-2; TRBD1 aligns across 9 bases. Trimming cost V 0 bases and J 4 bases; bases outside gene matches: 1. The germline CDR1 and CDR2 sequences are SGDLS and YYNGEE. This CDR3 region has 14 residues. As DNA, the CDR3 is TGTGCCAGCAGCGTAGGACAGGGGGGCTATGGCTACACCTTC. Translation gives CASSVGQGGYGYTF.

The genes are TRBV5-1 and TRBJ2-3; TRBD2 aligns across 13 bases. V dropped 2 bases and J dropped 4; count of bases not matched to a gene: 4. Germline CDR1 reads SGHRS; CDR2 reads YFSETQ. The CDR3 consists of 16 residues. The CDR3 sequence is CASSFRTSGGADTQYF. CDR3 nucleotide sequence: TGCGCCAGCAGCTTCCGGACTAGCGGGGGTGCAGATACGCAGTATTTT.

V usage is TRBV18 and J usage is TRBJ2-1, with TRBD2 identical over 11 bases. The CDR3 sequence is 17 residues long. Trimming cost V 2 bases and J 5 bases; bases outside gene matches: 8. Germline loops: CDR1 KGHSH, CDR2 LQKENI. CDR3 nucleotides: TGTGCCAGCTCACCAGGGACTAGCGGACTGAACGACAATGAGCAGTTCTTC. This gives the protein CASSPGTSGLNDNEQFF.

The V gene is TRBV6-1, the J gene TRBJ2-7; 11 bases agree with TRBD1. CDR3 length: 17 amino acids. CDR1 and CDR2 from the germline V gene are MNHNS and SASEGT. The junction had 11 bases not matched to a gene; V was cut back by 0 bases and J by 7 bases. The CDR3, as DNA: TGTGCCAGCAGTGAAGCGCTTCGGGACAGGGGGGTTAATGAGCAGTACTTC. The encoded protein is CASSEALRDRGVNEQYF.

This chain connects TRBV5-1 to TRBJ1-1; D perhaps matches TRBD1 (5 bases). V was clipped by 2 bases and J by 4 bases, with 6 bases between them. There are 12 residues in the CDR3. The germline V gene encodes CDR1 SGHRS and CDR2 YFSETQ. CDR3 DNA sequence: TGCGCCAGCAGCTTTCAGGGCACTGAAGCTTTCTTT. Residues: CASSFQGTEAFF.

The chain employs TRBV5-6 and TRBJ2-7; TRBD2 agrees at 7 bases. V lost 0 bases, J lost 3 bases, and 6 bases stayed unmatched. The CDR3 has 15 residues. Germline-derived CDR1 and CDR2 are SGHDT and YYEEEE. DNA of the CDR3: TGTGCCAGCAGCTTGGGTGGGACTATGATCTACGAGCAGTACTTC. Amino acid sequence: CASSLGGTMIYEQYF.

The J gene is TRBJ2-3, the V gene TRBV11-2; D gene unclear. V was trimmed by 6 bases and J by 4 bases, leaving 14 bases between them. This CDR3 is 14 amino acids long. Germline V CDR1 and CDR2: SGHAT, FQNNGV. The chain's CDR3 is CASSPFNRADTQYF. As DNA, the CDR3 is TGTGCCAGCAGTCCGTTTAACAGAGCAGATACGCAGTATTTT. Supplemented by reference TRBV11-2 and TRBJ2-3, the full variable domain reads EAGVAQSPRYKIIEKRQSVAFWCNPISGHATLYWYQQILGQGPKLLIQFQNNGVVDDSQLPKDRFSAERLKGVDSTLKIQPAKLEDSAVYLCASSPFNRADTQYFGPGTRLTVL.

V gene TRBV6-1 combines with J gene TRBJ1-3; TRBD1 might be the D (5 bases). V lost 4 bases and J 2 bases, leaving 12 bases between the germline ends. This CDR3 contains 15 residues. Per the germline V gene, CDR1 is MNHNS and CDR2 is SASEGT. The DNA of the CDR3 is TGTGCCAGCAGTGCTTTGACAGTAACTGGAAACACCATATATTTT. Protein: CASSALTVTGNTIYF.

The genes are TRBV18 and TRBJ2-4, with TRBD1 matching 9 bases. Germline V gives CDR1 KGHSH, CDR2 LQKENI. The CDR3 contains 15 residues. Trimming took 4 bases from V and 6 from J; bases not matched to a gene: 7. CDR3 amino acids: CASSLSGTGPNIQYF. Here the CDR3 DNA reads TGTGCCAGCTCACTGTCCGGGACAGGGCCAAACATTCAGTACTTC.

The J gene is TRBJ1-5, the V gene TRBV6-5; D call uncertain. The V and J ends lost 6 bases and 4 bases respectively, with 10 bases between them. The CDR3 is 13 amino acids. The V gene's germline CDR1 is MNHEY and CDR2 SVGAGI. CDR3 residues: CASSQTGNQPQHF. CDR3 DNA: TGTGCCAGCAGCCAAACCGGGAATCAGCCCCAGCATTTT.

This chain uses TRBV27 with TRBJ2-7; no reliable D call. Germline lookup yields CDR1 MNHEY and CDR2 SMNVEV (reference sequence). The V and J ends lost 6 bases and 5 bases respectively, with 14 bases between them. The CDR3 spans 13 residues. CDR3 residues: CASRTQLGHEQYF. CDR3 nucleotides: TGTGCCAGCAGGACACAATTGGGCCACGAGCAGTACTTC.

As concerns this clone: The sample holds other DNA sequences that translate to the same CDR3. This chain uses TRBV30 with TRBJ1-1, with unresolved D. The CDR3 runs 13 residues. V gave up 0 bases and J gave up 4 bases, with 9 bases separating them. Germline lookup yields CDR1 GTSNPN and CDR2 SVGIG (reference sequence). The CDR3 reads CAWSVQGSTEAFF. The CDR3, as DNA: TGTGCCTGGAGTGTACAAGGGAGCACTGAAGCTTTCTTT.

CDR3 loop: CASSSGTSGYEQYF. CDR3 coding DNA: TGTGCCAGTAGTTCCGGGACTAGCGGATACGAGCAGTACTTC. V gene TRBV19 combines with J gene TRBJ2-7, with TRBD2 identical over 11 bases. Germline lookup yields CDR1 LNHDA and CDR2 SQIVND (reference sequence). Losses at the gene ends were 5 bases for V and 4 bases for J; bases not matched to a gene: 4. This CDR3 comprises 14 residues.

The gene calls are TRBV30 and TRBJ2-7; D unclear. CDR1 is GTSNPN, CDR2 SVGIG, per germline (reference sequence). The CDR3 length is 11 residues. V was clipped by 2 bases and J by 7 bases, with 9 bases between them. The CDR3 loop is CAWSQSREQYF. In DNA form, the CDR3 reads TGTGCCTGGAGTCAAAGTCGGGAGCAGTACTTC.

CDR3 DNA sequence: TGCGCCAGCAGCCAAGATCAACAGGGCCGATACGAGCAGTACTTC. Its protein product is CASSQDQQGRYEQYF. The J gene is TRBJ2-7, the V gene TRBV4-1; D may be TRBD1 (6 bases). Per germline, CDR1 MGHRA and CDR2 YSYEKL. Trimming stripped 0 bases from V and 4 bases from J, with 13 bases between. This CDR3 has 15 residues.